What follows are 20 T cell receptor beta chains derived from one specimen sequenced in a study of blood T cell repertoires in COVID-19. Method: immunoSEQ multiplex PCR; TCRdb's copy keeps in-frame clones and lacks some. The table shows just over 80,000 clones, with more than 75% occurring only once. Sequenced input: peripheral blood. Receptors were obtained from a woman aged 80 or older with active or convalescent COVID-19.

The chain employs TRBV28 and TRBJ2-5; D possibly corresponds to TRBD1 (6 bases). CDR3 size: 13 residues. Per germline, CDR1 MDHEN and CDR2 SYDVKM. V lost 6 bases and J 4 bases, leaving 12 bases between the germline ends. The CDR3 spells CASRLQGTETQYF. The CDR3 nucleotides are TGTGCCAGCAGGCTACAGGGTACAGAGACCCAGTACTTC.

A single count supports this clone. This chain connects TRBV21-1 to TRBJ2-5; the table's D call of TRBD2 was not tested on the DNA. TRBV21-1 is designated a pseudogene. CDR3 length: 15 residues. CDR3 amino acids: CASSKEPGGQETQYF. The CDR3 coding sequence is TGTGCCAGCAGCAAGGAACCGGGGGGCCAAGAGACCCAGTACTTC.

The J gene is TRBJ1-2, the V gene TRBV12-3 or TRBV12-4, with D perhaps matching TRBD1 (6 bases). Trimming removed 6 bases at V and 8 bases at J, with 16 bases between. The CDR3 runs to 13 residues. The CDR3 DNA is TGTGCCAGCAGCAGTGGGACATTCTCCGGCTACACCTTC. Translation: CASSSGTFSGYTF.

The V and J genes are TRBV27 and TRBJ2-2; D remains unclear. Per the germline V gene, CDR1 is MNHEY and CDR2 is SMNVEV (reference sequence). The CDR3 is 14 amino acids. V lost 3 bases, J lost 5 bases, and 10 bases lay in between. The CDR3 region has the DNA TGTGCCAGCAGTTTTGACTTACGAACCGGGGAGCTGTTTTTT. The encoded protein is CASSFDLRTGELFF.

This clone came up once. This chain joins TRBV28 and TRBJ2-5; 11 nucleotides align to TRBD2. V shed 6 bases, J shed 0 bases, and the junction held 3 bases outside the gene matches. Germline-derived CDR1 and CDR2 are MDHEN and SYDVKM. The length of the CDR3 is 15 residues. CDR3 residues: CASSASGRYQETQYF. The CDR3 DNA reads as TGTGCCAGCAGCGCTAGCGGGAGGTACCAAGAGACCCAGTACTTC. The full variable domain, with the rest looked up from reference TRBV28 and TRBJ2-5, is DVKVTQSSRYLVKRTGEKVFLECVQDMDHENMFWYRQDPGLGLRLIYFSYDVKMKEKGDIPEGYSVSREKKERFSLILESASTNQTSMYLCASSASGRYQETQYFGPGTRLLVL.

V gene TRBV7-9 combines with J gene TRBJ2-7; 9 bases agree with TRBD1. The CDR3 contains 15 residues. Unmatched junction bases numbered 7, after V lost 5 bases and J lost 2 bases. From germline, CDR1 is SEHNR and CDR2 FQNEAQ (reference sequence). The CDR3: CASSAGTGSTYEQYF. The CDR3 DNA is TGTGCCAGCAGCGCCGGGACAGGGTCGACCTACGAGCAGTACTTC.

CDR3 in amino acids: CASSQDGAGRSEAFF. The CDR3 DNA is TGTGCCAGCAGCCAAGACGGCGCGGGGCGGTCTGAAGCTTTCTTT. J is TRBJ1-1 and V is TRBV3-1 (or the pseudogene TRBV3-2); maybe TRBD1 (5 bases). Germline CDR1 is LGHDT and CDR2 is YNNKEL (reference sequence). The V end was cut by 0 bases, the J end by 6 bases, with 14 bases between. This CDR3 is built from 15 residues.

The chain joins TRBV4-3 to TRBJ1-4; 10 positions match TRBD1. The CDR3 loop spans 15 amino acids. Germline CDR1 LGHNA, CDR2 YSLEER. J lost 6 bases, V lost 2 bases, and 3 bases had no gene match. The DNA of the CDR3 is TGCGCCAGCAGCCAAATGGGGACAGGGGATGAAAAACTGTTTTTT. This sequence encodes CASSQMGTGDEKLFF.

The gene calls are TRBV2 and TRBJ2-7; D is unresolved. The CDR3 consists of 14 residues. Germline V gene data show CDR1 as SNHLY and CDR2 as FYNNEI. V lost 7 bases and J lost 4, with 17 bases in between. This chain's CDR3 is CASKVTETRYEQYF. DNA for the CDR3: TGTGCCAGCAAGGTTACCGAGACAAGATACGAGCAGTACTTC. Combining the CDR3 with reference TRBV2 and TRBJ2-7 gives the whole variable domain EPEVTQTPSHQVTQMGQEVILRCVPISNHLYFYWYRQILGQKVEFLVSFYNNEISEKSEIFDDQFSVERPDGSNFTLKIRSTKLEDSAMYFCASKVTETRYEQYFGPGTRLTVT.

This chain connects TRBV4-3 to TRBJ1-2; 7 nucleotides agree with TRBD1. Germline V gene data show CDR1 as LGHNA and CDR2 as YSLEER. The CDR3 consists of 13 residues. The junction had 7 bases not matched to a gene; V was cut back by 2 bases and J by 10 bases. CDR3 sequence reads: CASSQTRDSHYTF. Here the CDR3 DNA reads TGCGCCAGCAGCCAAACTAGGGACAGCCACTACACCTTC.

The sample holds one count of this clone. The chain combines TRBV10-2 with TRBJ1-2; TRBD1 might be the D (6 bases). CDR3 length equals 15 residues. CDR1 is WSHSY and CDR2 is SAAADI in the germline V gene. V was clipped by 0 bases and J by 4 bases, with 12 bases between them. The CDR3 is CASSESGGWGYGYTF. The CDR3 DNA reads TGCGCCAGCAGTGAGTCTGGGGGCTGGGGCTATGGCTACACCTTC.

In this sample, this clone turned up once. The rearrangement links TRBV19 to TRBJ1-4; 8 nucleotides agree with TRBD1. Germline CDR1 is LNHDA and CDR2 is SQIVND (reference sequence). The trim removed 7 bases at V and 8 bases at J, leaving 12 bases unmatched. CDR3 length: 15 residues. CDR3 nucleotide sequence: TGTGCCAGTACTTTCGCCGGGACAGGAGGGGAAAAACTGTTTTTT. Its translation is CASTFAGTGGEKLFF.

This chain uses TRBV7-9 with TRBJ1-1; D is possibly TRBD1 (6 bases). Germline V lookup: CDR1 SEHNR, CDR2 FQNEAQ (reference sequence). V dropped 5 bases and J dropped 1 base, with 11 bases sitting between them. The CDR3 is 14 amino acids. As DNA, the CDR3 is TGTGCCAGCAGCACACAGACAGGGAACACTGAAGCTTTCTTT. Residues: CASSTQTGNTEAFF.

V is TRBV9 and J is TRBJ1-1; TRBD1 aligns across 8 bases. Germline V lookup: CDR1 SGDLS, CDR2 YYNGEE. Unmatched junction bases numbered 7, after V lost 2 bases and J lost 1 base. There are 16 residues in the CDR3. The CDR3 loop is CASSVASGTGNTEAFF. CDR3 nucleotides: TGTGCCAGCAGCGTCGCCTCTGGGACAGGGAACACTGAAGCTTTCTTT.

There are a few counts of this clone. This sequence joins TRBV27 and TRBJ1-1; 10 positions agree with TRBD1. The V and J ends lost 7 bases and 9 bases, in that order; junction bases with no gene match: 8. In germline, CDR1 is MNHEY, CDR2 SMNVEV (reference sequence). The length of the CDR3 is 13 residues. Written as DNA, the CDR3 is TGTGCCAGCACTGTCCCGGGACAGGGGAAAGCTTTCTTT. It is translated as CASTVPGQGKAFF.

The chain is built from TRBV29-1 and TRBJ2-3; D possibly corresponds to TRBD2 (6 bases). V was clipped by 4 bases and J by 3 bases, with 20 bases between them. This CDR3 has 16 residues. CDR1 and CDR2 (germline): SQVTM, ANQGSEA. This CDR3 reads CSVGGRYEGATDTQYF. For the CDR3, the DNA is TGCAGCGTTGGGGGGAGGTATGAAGGGGCAACAGATACGCAGTATTTT.

J is TRBJ1-3 and V is TRBV7-8; D is unclear. This CDR3 is 15 amino acids long. Germline lookup yields CDR1 SGHVS and CDR2 FQNEAQ. The V and J ends lost 5 bases and 0 bases respectively, with 11 bases between them. The CDR3 nucleotides read TGTGCCAGCAGCGACTACCGGGCCTCTGGAAACACCATATATTTT. This codes for CASSDYRASGNTIYF.

V gene TRBV5-1 combines with J gene TRBJ2-2, with 8 bases fitting TRBD2. Looked up from germline, CDR1 is SGHRS and CDR2 is YFSETQ. This CDR3 region has 14 residues. V was pared by 3 bases and J by 7 bases, with 5 bases of the junction left unmatched. The CDR3 nucleotides are TGCGCCAGCAGCTCCGGGGGGGCGTTCGGGGAGCTGTTTTTT. Amino acid sequence: CASSSGGAFGELFF.

This clone appeared a few times. The genes are TRBV18 and TRBJ2-7; 9 bases align to TRBD1. CDR3 length equals 13 residues. The germline CDR1 and CDR2 sequences are KGHSH and LQKENI. V shed 6 bases, J shed 5 bases, and the junction held 5 bases outside the gene matches. The CDR3 spells CASSKGQGDEQYF. CDR3 coding DNA: TGTGCCAGCTCGAAGGGACAGGGTGACGAGCAGTACTTC. The whole variable domain, filled in from reference TRBV18 and TRBJ2-7, reads NAGVMQNPRHLVRRRGQEARLRCSPMKGHSHVYWYRQLPEEGLKFMVYLQKENIIDESGMPKERFSAEFPKEGPSILRIQQVVRGDSAAYFCASSKGQGDEQYFGPGTRLTVT.

The chain joins TRBV4-3 to TRBJ1-3; D remains unclear. This CDR3 spans 17 amino acids. Germline loops: CDR1 LGHNA, CDR2 YSLEER. The V end lost 1 base, the J end lost 0 bases, and 13 bases lay between the germline ends. The CDR3 DNA follows: TGCGCCAGCAGCCAAGTGGGCAGGATCGACTCTGGAAACACCATATATTTT. Its translation is CASSQVGRIDSGNTIYF.